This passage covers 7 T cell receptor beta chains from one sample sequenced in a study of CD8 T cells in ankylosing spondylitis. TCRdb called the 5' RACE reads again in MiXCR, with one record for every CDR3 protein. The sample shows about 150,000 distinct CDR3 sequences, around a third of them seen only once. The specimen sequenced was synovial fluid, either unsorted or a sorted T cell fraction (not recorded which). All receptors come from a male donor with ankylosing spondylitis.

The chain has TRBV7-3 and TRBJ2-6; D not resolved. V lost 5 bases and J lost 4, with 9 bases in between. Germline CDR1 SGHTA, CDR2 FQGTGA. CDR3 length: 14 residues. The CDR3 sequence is CASSPDAGANVLTF. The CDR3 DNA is TGTGCCAGCAGCCCCGACGCAGGGGCCAACGTCCTGACTTTC.

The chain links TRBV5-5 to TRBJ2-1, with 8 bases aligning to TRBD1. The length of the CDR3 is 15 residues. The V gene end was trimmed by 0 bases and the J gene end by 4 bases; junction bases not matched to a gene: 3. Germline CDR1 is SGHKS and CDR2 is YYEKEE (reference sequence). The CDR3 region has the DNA TGTGCCAGCAGCTTGGGCAGGGGGCAATACAATGAGCAGTTCTTC. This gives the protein CASSLGRGQYNEQFF.

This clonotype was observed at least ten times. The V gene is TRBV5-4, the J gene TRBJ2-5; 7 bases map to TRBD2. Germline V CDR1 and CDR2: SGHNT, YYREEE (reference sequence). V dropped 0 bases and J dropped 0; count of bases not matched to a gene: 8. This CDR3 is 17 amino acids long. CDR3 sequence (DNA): TGTGCCAGCAGCTTGGCCACCAAGCGGGGAAACCAAGAGACCCAGTACTTC. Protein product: CASSLATKRGNQETQYF.

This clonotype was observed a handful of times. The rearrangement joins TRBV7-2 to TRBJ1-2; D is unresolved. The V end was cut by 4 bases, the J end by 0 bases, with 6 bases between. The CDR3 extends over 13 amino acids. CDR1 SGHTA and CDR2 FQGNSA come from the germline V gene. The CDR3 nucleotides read TGTGCCAGCAGCTCCGGGACTAACTATGGCTACACCTTC. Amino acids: CASSSGTNYGYTF.

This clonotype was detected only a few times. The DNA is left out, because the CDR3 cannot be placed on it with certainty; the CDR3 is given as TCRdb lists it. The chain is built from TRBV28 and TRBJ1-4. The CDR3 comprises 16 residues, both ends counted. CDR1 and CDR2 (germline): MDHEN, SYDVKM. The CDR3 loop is CASSTLGATNEKLFFF.

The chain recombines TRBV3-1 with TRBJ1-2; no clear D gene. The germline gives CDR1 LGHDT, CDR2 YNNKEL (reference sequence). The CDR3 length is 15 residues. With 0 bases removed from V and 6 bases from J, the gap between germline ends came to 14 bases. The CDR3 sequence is CASSQDVRVRNGYTF. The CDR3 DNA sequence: TGTGCCAGCAGCCAAGATGTAAGGGTAAGGAATGGCTACACCTTC. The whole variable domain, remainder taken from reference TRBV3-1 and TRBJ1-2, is DTAVSQTPKYLVTQMGNDKSIKCEQNLGHDTMYWYKQDSKKFLKIMFSYNNKELIINETVPNRFSPKSPDKAHLNLHINSLELGDSAVYFCASSQDVRVRNGYTFGSGTRLTVV.

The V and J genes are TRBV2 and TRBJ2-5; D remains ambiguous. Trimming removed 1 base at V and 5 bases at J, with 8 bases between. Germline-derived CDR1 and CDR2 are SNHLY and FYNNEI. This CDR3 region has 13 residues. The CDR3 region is CASSEGVPETQYF. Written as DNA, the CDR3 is TGTGCCAGCAGTGAAGGAGTTCCGGAGACCCAGTACTTC.